This T cell receptor beta chain comes out of a study of blood T cell repertoires in COVID-19. Profiled with immunoSEQ multiplex PCR; TCRdb holds only in-frame clones, not every one. The table includes about 250,000 clones, 85% to 90% detected once. Looked up from germline, CDR1 is SGDLS and CDR2 is YYNGEE. This CDR3 spans 14 amino acids. V lost 4 bases and J lost 5, with 12 bases in between. Ages ranged from about 18 to 89 years, with residence in 24 US areas. Participant reports of clinical history set cohort assignment. The chain uses TRBV9 and TRBJ2-2; possible D gene TRBD1, 5 bases. The clonotype originates from a man in his late teens or twenties who had recovered from COVID-19. Input material: PBMCs or T cells enriched from blood (not recorded which). The CDR3 sequence: CASSSVRGTGELFF. The DNA of the CDR3 is TGTGCCAGCAGCTCAGTTAGGGGAACCGGGGAGCTGTTTTTT.